The present T cell receptor (beta chain) was sequenced within a study of Graves' ophthalmopathy and Graves' hyperthyroidism. Study-wide points: Forecasting of ophthalmopathy progression by the model achieved about 69% sensitivity and 72% to 75% specificity.

Amplification from RNA transcripts yielded the TCR beta CDR3 regions. RT-PCR was first run with HTBI primers, then multiplex PCR in a second round. TCRdb used MiXCR to reprocess the multiplex PCR reads, holding one entry per CDR3 protein. The sample has 560,000 or so distinct CDR3 sequences; just under 40% are singletons. This clonotype was seen more than once but under ten times. Its antigen remains unknown. This CDR3 is 14 amino acids long. Germline loops: CDR1 KGHDR, CDR2 SFDVKD. With 0 bases removed from V and 6 bases from J, the gap between germline ends came to 8 bases. This chain connects TRBV24-1 to TRBJ2-1; D unresolved. Sequenced sample: peripheral blood or thyroid tissue (not recorded which). This TCR was sampled from an adult man with Graves' hyperthyroidism. The CDR3: CATSDLVRTNEQFF. CDR3 in DNA: TGTGCCACCAGTGATTTGGTCAGAACCAATGAGCAGTTCTTC.